This record looks at one T cell receptor beta chain sequence and its context. Its matching antigen is unknown. V lost 8 bases and J lost 0, with 11 bases in between. The CDR3 length is 14 residues. Every TCR beta cDNA library bore unique molecular identifiers. Out of roughly 0.85 to 10 million T cells, a few hundred thousand cDNA molecules were generated. TCRdb re-derived calls from the PCR reads in MiXCR, one entry per CDR3 protein. The sample holds around 710,000 distinct CDR3 sequences, 35% to 55% seen once. This specimen belongs to a study of post-analysis software for immune sequencing data. Study at large: The disease courses spanned relapsing-remitting, secondary progressive and progressive-relapsing forms of multiple sclerosis.

Overall study findings and caveats: Samples made in the same batch grouped tightly together by F measure. Patients with multiple sclerosis recorded significantly lower normalized Chao1 diversity than controls, the study found. Relative to controls, patients had 4 or 5 TRBV segments at higher frequency, with TRBV5-6, TRBV5-1 and TRBV20-1 among these.

This receptor was taken from a girl between 5 and 17 years old with multiple sclerosis. The V and J genes are TRBV12-3 or TRBV12-4 and TRBJ2-1; a weak D match, TRBD2 (5 bases). What was sequenced was blood. CDR3: CASEKAGSYNEQFF. For the CDR3, the DNA is TGTGCCAGCGAAAAGGCGGGCTCCTACAATGAGCAGTTCTTC.